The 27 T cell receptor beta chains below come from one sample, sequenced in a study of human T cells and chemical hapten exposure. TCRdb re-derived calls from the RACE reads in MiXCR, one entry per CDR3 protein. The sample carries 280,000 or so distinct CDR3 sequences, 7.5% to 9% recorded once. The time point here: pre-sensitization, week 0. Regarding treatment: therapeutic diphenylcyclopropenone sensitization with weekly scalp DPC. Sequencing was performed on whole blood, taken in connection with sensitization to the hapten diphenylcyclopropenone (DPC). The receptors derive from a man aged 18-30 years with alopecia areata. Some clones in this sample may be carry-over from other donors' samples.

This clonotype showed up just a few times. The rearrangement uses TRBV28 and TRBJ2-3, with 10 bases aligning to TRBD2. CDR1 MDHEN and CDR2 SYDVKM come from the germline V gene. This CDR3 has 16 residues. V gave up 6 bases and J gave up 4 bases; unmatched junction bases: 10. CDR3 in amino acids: CASRPGLALVADTQYF. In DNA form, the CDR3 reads TGTGCCAGCAGACCGGGACTAGCGTTAGTTGCAGATACGCAGTATTTT.

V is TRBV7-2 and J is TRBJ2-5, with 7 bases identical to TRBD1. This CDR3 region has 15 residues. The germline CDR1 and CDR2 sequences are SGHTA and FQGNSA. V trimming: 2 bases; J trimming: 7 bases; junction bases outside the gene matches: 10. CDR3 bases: TGTGCCAGCAGCTTATGGGACAGCCGGACGGGGACCCAGTACTTC. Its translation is CASSLWDSRTGTQYF.

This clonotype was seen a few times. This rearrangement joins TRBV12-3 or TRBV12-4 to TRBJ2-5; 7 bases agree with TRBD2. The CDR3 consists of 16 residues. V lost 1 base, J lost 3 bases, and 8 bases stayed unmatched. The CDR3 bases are TGTGCCAGCAGTTTAGATGCGAGCGGGGAGAAAGAGACCCAGTACTTC. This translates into CASSLDASGEKETQYF.

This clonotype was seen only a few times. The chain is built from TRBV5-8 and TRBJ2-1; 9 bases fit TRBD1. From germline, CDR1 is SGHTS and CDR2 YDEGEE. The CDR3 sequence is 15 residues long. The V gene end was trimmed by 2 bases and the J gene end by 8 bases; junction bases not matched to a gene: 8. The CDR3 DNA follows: TGTGCCAGCAGCTTCCGGCCGGACAGGGGCGATGAGCAGTTCTTC. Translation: CASSFRPDRGDEQFF.

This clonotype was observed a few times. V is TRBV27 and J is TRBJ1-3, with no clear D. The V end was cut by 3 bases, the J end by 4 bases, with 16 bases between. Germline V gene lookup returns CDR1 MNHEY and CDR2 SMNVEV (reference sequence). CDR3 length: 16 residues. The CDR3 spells CASSLGAGVAGNTIYF. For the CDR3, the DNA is TGTGCCAGCAGTTTGGGCGCTGGGGTCGCAGGAAACACCATATATTTT.

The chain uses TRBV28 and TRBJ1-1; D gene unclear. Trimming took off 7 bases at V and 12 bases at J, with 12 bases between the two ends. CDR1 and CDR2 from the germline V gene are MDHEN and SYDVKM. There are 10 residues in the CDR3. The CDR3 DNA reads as TGTGCCAGCACTCAAAAAGAAACTTTCTTT. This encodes CASTQKETFF.

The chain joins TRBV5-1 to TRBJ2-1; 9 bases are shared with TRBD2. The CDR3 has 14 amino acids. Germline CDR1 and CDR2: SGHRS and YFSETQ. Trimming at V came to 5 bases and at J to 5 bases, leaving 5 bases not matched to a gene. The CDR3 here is CASRPSGVNNEQFF. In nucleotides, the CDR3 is TGCGCCAGCAGACCTAGCGGGGTAAACAATGAGCAGTTCTTC. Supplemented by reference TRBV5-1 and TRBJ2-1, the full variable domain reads KAGVTQTPRYLIKTRGQQVTLSCSPISGHRSVSWYQQTPGQGLQFLFEYFSETQRNKGNFPGRFSGRQFSNSRSEMNVSTLELGDSALYLCASRPSGVNNEQFFGPGTRLTVL.

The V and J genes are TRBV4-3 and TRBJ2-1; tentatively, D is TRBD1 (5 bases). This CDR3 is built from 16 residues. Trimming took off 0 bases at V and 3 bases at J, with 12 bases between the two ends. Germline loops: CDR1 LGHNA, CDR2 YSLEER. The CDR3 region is CASSQEPGQLYNEQFF. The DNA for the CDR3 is TGCGCCAGCAGCCAAGAGCCAGGGCAGCTCTACAATGAGCAGTTCTTC.

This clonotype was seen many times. The CDR3 coding sequence is TGTGCCAGCAGTCATGGGCAGCCCCAGCATTTT. Amino acid sequence: CASSHGQPQHF. The chain recombines TRBV6-2 or TRBV6-3 with TRBJ1-5; D call uncertain. This CDR3 has 11 amino acids. Germline V gives CDR1 MNHEY, CDR2 SVGEGT. Trimming pared 5 bases from V and 7 bases from J, leaving 6 bases between.

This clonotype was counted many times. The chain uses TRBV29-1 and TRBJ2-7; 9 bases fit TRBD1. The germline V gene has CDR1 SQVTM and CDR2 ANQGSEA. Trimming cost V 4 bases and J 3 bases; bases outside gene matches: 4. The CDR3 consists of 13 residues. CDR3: CSVAGTGSYEQYF. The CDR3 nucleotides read TGCAGCGTTGCCGGGACAGGGAGCTACGAGCAGTACTTC.

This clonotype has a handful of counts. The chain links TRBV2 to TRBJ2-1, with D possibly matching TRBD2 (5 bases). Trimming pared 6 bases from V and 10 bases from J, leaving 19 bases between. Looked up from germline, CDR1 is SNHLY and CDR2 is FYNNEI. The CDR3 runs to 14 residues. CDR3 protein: CASRGTAGSGEQFF. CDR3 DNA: TGTGCCAGCAGAGGTACGGCTGGTTCGGGGGAGCAGTTCTTC.

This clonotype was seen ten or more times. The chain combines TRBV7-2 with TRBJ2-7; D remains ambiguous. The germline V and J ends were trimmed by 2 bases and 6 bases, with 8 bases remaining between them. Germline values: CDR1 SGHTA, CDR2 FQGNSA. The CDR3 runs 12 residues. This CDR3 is CASSLMRGEQYV. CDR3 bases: TGTGCCAGCAGCTTAATGCGCGGCGAGCAGTACGTC.

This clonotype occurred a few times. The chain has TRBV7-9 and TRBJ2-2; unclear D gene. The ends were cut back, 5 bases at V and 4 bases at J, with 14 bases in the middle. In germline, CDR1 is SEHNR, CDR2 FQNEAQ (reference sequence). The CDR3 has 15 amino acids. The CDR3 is CASSPVGHPTGELFF. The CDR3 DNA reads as TGTGCCAGCAGCCCCGTGGGCCATCCCACCGGGGAGCTGTTTTTT.

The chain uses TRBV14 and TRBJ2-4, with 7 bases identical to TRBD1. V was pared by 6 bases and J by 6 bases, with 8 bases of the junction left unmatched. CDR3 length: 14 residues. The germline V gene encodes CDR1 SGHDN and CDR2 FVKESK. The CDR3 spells CASSRDRDRNIQYF. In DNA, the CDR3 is TGTGCCAGCAGTCGAGACCGGGACAGAAACATTCAGTACTTC.

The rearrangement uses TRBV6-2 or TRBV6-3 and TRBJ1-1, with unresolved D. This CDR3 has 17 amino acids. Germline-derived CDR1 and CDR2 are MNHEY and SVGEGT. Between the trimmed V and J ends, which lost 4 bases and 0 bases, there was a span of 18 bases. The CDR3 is CASSSTPPLVMNTEAFF. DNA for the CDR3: TGTGCCAGCAGTTCCACACCGCCACTGGTCATGAACACTGAAGCTTTCTTT.

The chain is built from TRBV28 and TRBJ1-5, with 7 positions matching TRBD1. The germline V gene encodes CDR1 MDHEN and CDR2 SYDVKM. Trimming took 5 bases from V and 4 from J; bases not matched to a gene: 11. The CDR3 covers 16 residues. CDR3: CASSLRGTVRNQPQHF. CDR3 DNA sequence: TGTGCCAGCAGTCTACGGGGGACAGTTAGGAATCAGCCCCAGCATTTT.

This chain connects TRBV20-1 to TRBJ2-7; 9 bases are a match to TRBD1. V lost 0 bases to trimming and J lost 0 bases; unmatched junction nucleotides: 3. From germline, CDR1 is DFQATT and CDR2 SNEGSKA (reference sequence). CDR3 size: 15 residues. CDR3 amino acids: CSARDVTGGSYEQYV. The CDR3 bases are TGCAGTGCTAGAGATGTGACAGGGGGCTCCTACGAGCAGTACGTC.

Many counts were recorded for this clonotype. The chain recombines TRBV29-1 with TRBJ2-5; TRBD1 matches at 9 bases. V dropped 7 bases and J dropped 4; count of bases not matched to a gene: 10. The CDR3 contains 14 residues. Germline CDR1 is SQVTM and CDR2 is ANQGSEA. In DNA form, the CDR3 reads TGCAGCGCGGGGGACAGGGCATCAGCAGAGACCCAGTACTTC. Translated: CSAGDRASAETQYF.

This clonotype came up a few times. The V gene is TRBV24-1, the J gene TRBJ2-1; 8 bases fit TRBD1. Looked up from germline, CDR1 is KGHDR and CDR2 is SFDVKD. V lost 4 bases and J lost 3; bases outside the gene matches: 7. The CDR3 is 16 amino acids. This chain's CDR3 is CATSELAGGFYNEQFF. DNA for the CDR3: TGTGCCACCAGTGAACTAGCAGGGGGCTTCTACAATGAGCAGTTCTTC.

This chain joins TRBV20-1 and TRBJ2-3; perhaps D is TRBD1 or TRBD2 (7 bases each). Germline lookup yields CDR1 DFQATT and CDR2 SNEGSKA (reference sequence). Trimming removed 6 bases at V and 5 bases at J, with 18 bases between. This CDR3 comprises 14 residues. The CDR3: CSASRGGFEDTQYF. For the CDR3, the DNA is TGCAGTGCCAGCAGGGGGGGCTTCGAAGATACGCAGTATTTT.

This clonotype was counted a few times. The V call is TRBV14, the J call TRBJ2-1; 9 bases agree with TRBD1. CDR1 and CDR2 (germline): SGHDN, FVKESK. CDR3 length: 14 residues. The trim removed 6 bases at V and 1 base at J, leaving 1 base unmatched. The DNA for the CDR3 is TGTGCCAGCAGGGACAGGGGATCCTACAATGAGCAGTTCTTC. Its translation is CASRDRGSYNEQFF.

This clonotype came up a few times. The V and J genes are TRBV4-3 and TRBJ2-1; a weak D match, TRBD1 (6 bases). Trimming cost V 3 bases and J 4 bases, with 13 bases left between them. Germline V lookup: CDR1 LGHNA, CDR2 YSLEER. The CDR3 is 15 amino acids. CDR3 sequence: CASSQGASWYNEQFF. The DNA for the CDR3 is TGCGCCAGCAGCCAGGGGGCCTCGTGGTACAATGAGCAGTTCTTC.

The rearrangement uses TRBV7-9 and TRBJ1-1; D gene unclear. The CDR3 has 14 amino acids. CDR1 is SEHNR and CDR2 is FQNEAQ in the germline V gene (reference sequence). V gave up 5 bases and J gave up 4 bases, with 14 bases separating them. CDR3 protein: CASSPAGEGTEAFF. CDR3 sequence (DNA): TGTGCCAGCAGCCCCGCAGGAGAAGGCACTGAAGCTTTCTTT.

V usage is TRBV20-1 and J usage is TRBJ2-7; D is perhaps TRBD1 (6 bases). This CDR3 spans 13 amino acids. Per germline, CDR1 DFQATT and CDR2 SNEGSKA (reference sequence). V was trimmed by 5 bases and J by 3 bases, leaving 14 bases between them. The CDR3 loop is CSASQGLLYEQYF. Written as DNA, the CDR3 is TGCAGTGCTTCACAGGGTCTACTCTACGAGCAGTACTTC.

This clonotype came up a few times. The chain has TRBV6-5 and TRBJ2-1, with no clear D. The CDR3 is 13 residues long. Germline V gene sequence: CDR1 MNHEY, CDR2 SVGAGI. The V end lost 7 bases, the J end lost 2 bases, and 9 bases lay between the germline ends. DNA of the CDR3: TGTGCCAGCAAGGCTAGTCCCTACAATGAGCAGTTCTTC. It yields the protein CASKASPYNEQFF.

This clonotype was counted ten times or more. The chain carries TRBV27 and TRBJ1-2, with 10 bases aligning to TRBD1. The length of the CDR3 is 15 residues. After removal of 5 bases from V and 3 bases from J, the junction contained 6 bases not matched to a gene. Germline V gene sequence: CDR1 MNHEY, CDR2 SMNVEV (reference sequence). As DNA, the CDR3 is TGTGCCAGCAGTCTGGGACAGGGGATTGACTATGGCTACACCTTC. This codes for CASSLGQGIDYGYTF.

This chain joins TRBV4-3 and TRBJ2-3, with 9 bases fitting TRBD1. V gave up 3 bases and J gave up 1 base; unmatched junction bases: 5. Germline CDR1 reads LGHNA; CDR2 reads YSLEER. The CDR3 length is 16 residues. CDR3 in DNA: TGCGCCAGCAGCCAGAGTACAGGGGGCGGCACAGATACGCAGTATTTT. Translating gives CASSQSTGGGTDTQYF.